This T cell receptor (beta chain) derives from a study of T cell repertoires in cytomegalovirus infection. The CDR3 contains 11 residues. Germline V gene lookup returns CDR1 LGHNT and CDR2 FRNRAP. Trimming took 4 bases from V and 6 from J, leaving 7 bases between them. Study outcomes and limitations: Cumulative public TCR beta family frequency identified CMV carriers with the relevant HLA. In two of eight donors, the top clonotype was HLA-C-restricted CMV-specific.

TCRdb passed the reads through MiXCR, listing each CDR3 protein once. The table lists 750,000 to 950,000 distinct CDR3 sequences, almost 30% of them singletons. This clonotype was observed a few times. Its antigen remains unknown. J is TRBJ2-7 and V is TRBV12-5, with D possibly being TRBD1 (5 bases). The sample was cultured CD8+ T cells from PBMCs, taken from culture after CMV antigen stimulation. The clonotype originates from a human donor in good health (CMV status not recorded). Some clones in this sample may be carry-over from other donors' samples. CDR3 in amino acids: CASGSRVEQYF. CDR3 coding DNA: TGTGCTAGTGGTTCCAGGGTCGAGCAGTACTTC.